This T cell receptor beta chain stems from a study of patients and donors after allogeneic stem cell transplantation. This clonotype has just a few counts. CDR3 length equals 18 residues. V was clipped by 1 base and J by 3 bases; unmatched bases: 10. The germline gives CDR1 SGHAT, CDR2 FQNNGV. A single record per CDR3 protein comes from TCRdb applying MiXCR to the RT-PCR reads. Here the sample spans 30,000 to 40,000 distinct CDR3 sequences, more than 35% being singletons. Sample: blood, either unsorted or a sorted T cell fraction (not recorded which). The chain recombines TRBV11-2 with TRBJ2-3; 10 positions match TRBD2. This TCR was recovered from a human donor who was either an allogeneic HSCT recipient or a stem cell or donor lymphocyte infusion donor (not recorded which). It is not recorded whose cells these are; they may come from a transplant donor. CDR3 coding DNA: TGTGCCAGCAGCTTAGGGGCCTTAGCGGGAGGTTTGACAGATACGCAGTATTTT. Encoded protein: CASSLGALAGGLTDTQYF. Supplemented by reference TRBV11-2 and TRBJ2-3, the full variable domain reads EAGVAQSPRYKIIEKRQSVAFWCNPISGHATLYWYQQILGQGPKLLIQFQNNGVVDDSQLPKDRFSAERLKGVDSTLKIQPAKLEDSAVYLCASSLGALAGGLTDTQYFGPGTRLTVL.